A single sample is the source of the 12 T cell receptor beta chains below, sequenced in a study of cytomegalovirus exposure and HLA in healthy donors. It was with 60 Vbeta and 13 Jbeta primers that the PCR ran. Profiled with immunoSEQ multiplex PCR; TCRdb holds only in-frame clones, not every one. Recorded for this sample: 65,000 to 95,000 clones. Sequenced input: PBMCs. These receptors were taken from a female donor in good health and CMV-seropositive.

A word on this clone: One end of the junction does not line up with germline, which may come from a read error. The gene calls are TRBV5-1 and TRBJ2-1; tentatively, D is TRBD1 (5 bases). Germline V lookup: CDR1 SGHRS, CDR2 YFSETQ. There are 14 residues in the CDR3. CDR3 region: CASSLEGSSNEQFF. In nucleotides, the CDR3 is TGCGCCAGCAGCTTGGAGGGGTCCTCCAATGAGCAGTTCTTC.

The chain joins TRBV2 to TRBJ2-5; TRBD2 agrees at 8 bases. This CDR3 is built from 17 residues. V lost 2 bases, J lost 4 bases, and 12 bases stayed unmatched. Germline-derived CDR1 and CDR2 are SNHLY and FYNNEI. CDR3 protein: CASSERVLAGIGETQYF. As DNA, the CDR3 is TGTGCCAGCAGTGAAAGGGTTTTAGCGGGGATAGGAGAGACCCAGTACTTC.

The chain uses TRBV27 and TRBJ2-2, with D tentatively TRBD2 (5 bases). The CDR3 length is 14 residues. V shed 2 bases and J shed 6 bases, with 10 bases lying between them. CDR1 and CDR2 (germline): MNHEY, SMNVEV (reference sequence). DNA for the CDR3: TGTGCCAGCAGTTTAAGACCGAGGGCCGGGGAGCTGTTTTTT. This codes for CASSLRPRAGELFF.

V and J are TRBV28 and TRBJ1-1; TRBD1 might be the D (6 bases). V shed 4 bases and J shed 4 bases, with 22 bases lying between them. The CDR3 extends over 17 amino acids. Germline CDR1 reads MDHEN; CDR2 reads SYDVKM. The CDR3 here is CASSSPIWTAGVTEAFF. The CDR3 nucleotides read TGTGCCAGCAGTTCGCCGATATGGACAGCGGGGGTCACTGAAGCTTTCTTT.

The genes are TRBV2 and TRBJ1-1; D is perhaps TRBD1 (6 bases). CDR3 size: 13 residues. Trimming took off 8 bases at V and 5 bases at J, with 15 bases between the two ends. From germline, CDR1 is SNHLY and CDR2 FYNNEI. The CDR3 DNA reads TGTGCCAGCTCGGGGACATTCGAGACTGAAGCTTTCTTT. The encoded protein is CASSGTFETEAFF. Filled out from reference TRBV2 and TRBJ1-1, the complete variable domain reads EPEVTQTPSHQVTQMGQEVILRCVPISNHLYFYWYRQILGQKVEFLVSFYNNEISEKSEIFDDQFSVERPDGSNFTLKIRSTKLEDSAMYFCASSGTFETEAFFGQGTRLTVV.

The chain employs TRBV7-9 and TRBJ1-1; D is possibly TRBD1 (6 bases). This CDR3 region has 13 residues. Germline CDR1 reads SEHNR; CDR2 reads FQNEAQ (reference sequence). Trimming pared 4 bases from V and 1 base from J, leaving 7 bases between. CDR3 DNA sequence: TGTGCCAGCAGCTGGGGACAGAACACTGAAGCTTTCTTT. The encoded protein is CASSWGQNTEAFF.

CDR3 DNA: TGTGTAACAGGGGGAGAGACTGAAGCTTTCTTT. It yields the protein CVTGGETEAFF. The chain combines TRBV2 with TRBJ1-1, with 8 positions matching TRBD1. The CDR3 is 11 amino acids. Germline V CDR1 and CDR2: SNHLY, FYNNEI.

The chain combines TRBV9 with TRBJ2-3; TRBD1 matches at 7 bases. The junction had 6 bases not matched to a gene; V was cut back by 4 bases and J by 4 bases. Germline V gene sequence: CDR1 SGDLS, CDR2 YYNGEE. This CDR3 is built from 14 residues. CDR3 sequence (DNA): TGTGCCAGCAGCCCTCGACAGGGCCCAGATACGCAGTATTTT. Amino acids: CASSPRQGPDTQYF.

J is TRBJ2-7 and V is TRBV5-5, with no clear D. The germline V gene encodes CDR1 SGHKS and CDR2 YYEKEE (reference sequence). The germline V and J ends were trimmed by 1 base and 4 bases, with 12 bases remaining between them. The CDR3 covers 14 residues. The CDR3 loop is CASSLTQIGYEQYF. In nucleotides, the CDR3 is TGTGCCAGCAGCTTGACCCAAATCGGGTACGAGCAGTACTTC.

The chain combines TRBV6-1 with TRBJ1-2, with TRBD1 as a possible D gene (5 bases). This CDR3 spans 14 amino acids. V lost 3 bases to trimming and J lost 2 bases, with 10 bases between them. Germline V gene sequence: CDR1 MNHNS, CDR2 SASEGT. Here the CDR3 reads CASSEVRGNYGYTF. In nucleotides, the CDR3 is TGTGCCAGCAGTGAGGTTCGGGGGAACTATGGCTACACCTTC.

The CDR3 DNA sequence: TGCGCCAGCAGCCGTAGCCGGGACAGCACTGAAGCTTTCTTT. The encoded protein is CASSRSRDSTEAFF. The chain couples TRBV4-3 to TRBJ1-1; TRBD1 agrees at 7 bases. The V gene end was trimmed by 4 bases and the J gene end by 4 bases; junction bases not matched to a gene: 6. The V gene's germline CDR1 is LGHNA and CDR2 YSLEER. This CDR3 has 14 residues.

This chain's CDR3 is CASSEIRGGYEQYF. The CDR3 nucleotides read TGTGCCAGCAGTGAAATAAGGGGAGGCTACGAGCAGTACTTC. The rearrangement joins TRBV6-1 to TRBJ2-7, with D possibly TRBD2 on 6 matching bases. CDR1 is MNHNS and CDR2 is SASEGT in the germline V gene. Trimming took 2 bases from V and 3 from J, leaving 11 bases between them. CDR3 size: 14 residues.